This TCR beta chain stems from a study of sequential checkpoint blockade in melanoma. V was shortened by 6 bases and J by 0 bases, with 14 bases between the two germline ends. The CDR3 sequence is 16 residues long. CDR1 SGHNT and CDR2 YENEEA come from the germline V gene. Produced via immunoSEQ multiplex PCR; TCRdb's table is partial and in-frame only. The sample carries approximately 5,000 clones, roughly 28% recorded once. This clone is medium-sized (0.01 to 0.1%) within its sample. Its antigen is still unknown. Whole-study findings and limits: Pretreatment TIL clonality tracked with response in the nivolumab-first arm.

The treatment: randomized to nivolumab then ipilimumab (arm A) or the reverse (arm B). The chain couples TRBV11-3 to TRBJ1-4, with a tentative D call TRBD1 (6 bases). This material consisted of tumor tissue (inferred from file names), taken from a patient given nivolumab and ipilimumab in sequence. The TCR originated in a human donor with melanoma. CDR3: CASSPRGIATNEKLFF. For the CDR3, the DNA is TGTGCCAGCAGTCCAAGGGGGATTGCAACTAATGAAAAACTGTTTTTT. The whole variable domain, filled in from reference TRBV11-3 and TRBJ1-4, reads EAGVVQSPRYKIIEKKQPVAFWCNPISGHNTLYWYLQNLGQGPELLIRYENEEAVDDSQLPKDRFSAERLKGVDSTLKIQPAELGDSAVYLCASSPRGIATNEKLFFGSGTQLSVL.